This TCR beta chain came from a study of cytomegalovirus exposure and HLA in healthy donors. Comment on this clone: Its specificity is unknown.

The germline gives CDR1 MNHNS, CDR2 SASEGT. Trimming left V 0 bases short and J 2 bases short, with 11 bases between. This CDR3 comprises 15 residues. PCR amplification relied on 60 Vbeta primers (plus 13 Jbeta primers). Per the authors' pipeline: In a later analysis, around 11 million of 83 million or so unique beta chains occurred in at least two donors. Method: immunoSEQ multiplex PCR; TCRdb's copy keeps in-frame clones and lacks some. The D gene and trimming were derived from the DNA, and the V and J assignments and clone size from that table. The table records about 140,000 clones, about 70% of them present only once. Study-level points and caveats: Analyses of presence/absence relied on an assumption of roughly uniform sequencing depth across donors. Reports showed the classifier diagnosing cytomegalovirus status with high specificity and sensitivity.

The gene calls are TRBV6-1 and TRBJ2-7; possible D gene TRBD1, 5 bases. This receptor was identified in a man aged 40-49 years in good health and CMV-seronegative. The specimen sequenced was PBMCs. The DNA of the CDR3 is TGTGCCAGCAGTGAAGCGCTGGGGCAGCCCTACGAGCAGTACTTC. It translates to CASSEALGQPYEQYF.